Shown below are 20 T cell receptor beta chains from a single sample sequenced in a study of CD8 T cells in ankylosing spondylitis. Notes on the study in general: Characteristic of ankylosing spondylitis blood, it appeared, was a TCR beta motif comprising about eight highly homologous variants.

TCRdb ran MiXCR on the 5' RACE reads and lists one entry per CDR3 protein. The top ten clones hold more than 0.5% of a sample with around 770,000 distinct CDR3 sequences, 12% of them seen once. Their specific antigens are unknown. What was sequenced was blood, either unsorted or a sorted T cell fraction (not recorded which). The source is a male donor with ankylosing spondylitis.

This clonotype has a handful of counts. The genes are TRBV20-1 and TRBJ1-1; TRBD1 is a possible D gene (5 bases). The CDR3 covers 14 residues. Germline V gives CDR1 DFQATT, CDR2 SNEGSKA (reference sequence). With 0 bases removed from V and 4 bases from J, the gap between germline ends came to 12 bases. CDR3 coding DNA: TGCAGTGCTAGAGAAAGGCAGGGTCCCACTGAAGCTTTCTTT. Protein sequence: CSARERQGPTEAFF.

V is TRBV28 and J is TRBJ2-2, with D hard to call. CDR3 length equals 13 residues. The V gene's germline CDR1 is MDHEN and CDR2 SYDVKM. V lost 6 bases and J 7 bases, leaving 12 bases between the germline ends. The CDR3 nucleotides are TGTGCCAGCAGGAGACCGGTGGGCGGGGAGCTGTTTTTT. Its translation: CASRRPVGGELFF.

This clonotype has ten or more counts. The chain carries TRBV6-2 or TRBV6-3 and TRBJ2-5; D uncertain. In germline, CDR1 is MNHEY, CDR2 SVGEGT. Trimming pared 8 bases from V and 7 bases from J, leaving 23 bases between. CDR3 length: 15 residues. The CDR3 coding sequence is TGTGCCAGCCGAGATTCATTGGCCACGAGAGCGACCCAGTACTTC. This encodes CASRDSLATRATQYF.

This rearrangement joins TRBV3-1 to TRBJ2-1, with 9 nucleotides matching TRBD2. Trimming at V came to 5 bases and at J to 4 bases, leaving 9 bases not matched to a gene. Germline CDR1 is LGHDT and CDR2 is YNNKEL (reference sequence). The CDR3 spans 16 residues. The CDR3 protein is CASSELSGRIYNEQFF. Here the CDR3 DNA reads TGTGCCAGCAGCGAACTAAGCGGGAGGATATACAATGAGCAGTTCTTC.

This clonotype turned up a few times. The V call is TRBV20-1, the J call TRBJ1-1; D is uncertain. V lost 0 bases to trimming and J lost 1 base, with 9 bases between them. Germline V gene sequence: CDR1 DFQATT, CDR2 SNEGSKA (reference sequence). CDR3 length: 14 amino acids. Here the CDR3 reads CSARDKRENTEAFF. In DNA form, the CDR3 reads TGCAGTGCTAGAGATAAACGCGAGAACACTGAAGCTTTCTTT.

The rearrangement uses TRBV18 and TRBJ2-3, with D unclear. The length of the CDR3 is 13 residues. CDR1 is KGHSH and CDR2 is LQKENI in the germline V gene. V dropped 0 bases and J dropped 6 bases, with 7 bases sitting between them. In nucleotides, the CDR3 is TGTGCCAGCTCACCACCGACGGTGGATACGCAGTATTTT. Its protein is CASSPPTVDTQYF.

This clonotype was seen ten or more times. The CDR3 sequence: CSVYTSGGRKGTQYF. The CDR3 nucleotides are TGCAGCGTTTATACCTCAGGAGGAAGAAAAGGGACCCAGTACTTC. The chain combines TRBV29-1 with TRBJ2-5, with D possibly matching TRBD2 (5 bases). V dropped 5 bases and J dropped 7 bases, with 23 bases sitting between them. Germline CDR1 is SQVTM and CDR2 is ANQGSEA. The CDR3 covers 15 residues.

CDR3 in DNA: TGTGCCAGCAGCCCCAGCAGGAAGCAGTTCTTC. This sequence encodes CASSPSRKQFF. The rearrangement links TRBV7-2 to TRBJ2-1; D is undetermined. V lost 5 bases and J lost 11, with 10 bases in between. CDR3 length: 11 amino acids. CDR1 is SGHTA and CDR2 is FQGNSA in the germline V gene.

The rearrangement joins TRBV21-1 to TRBJ2-5; the table's TRBD1 call for D was not verified on the DNA. TRBV21-1 is deemed a pseudogene. This CDR3 region has 16 residues. CDR3 protein: CASSKTLDSTKKTQYF. CDR3 in DNA: TGTGCCAGCAGCAAAACTCTGGACAGTACCAAGAAGACCCAGTACTTC.

V is TRBV7-9 and J is TRBJ1-1; D call uncertain. Germline V gene lookup returns CDR1 SEHNR and CDR2 FQNEAQ (reference sequence). The CDR3 runs to 14 residues. V was trimmed by 4 bases and J by 1 base, leaving 10 bases between them. CDR3 region: CASSSRNENTEAFF. Here the CDR3 DNA reads TGTGCCAGCAGCTCCCGTAATGAGAACACTGAAGCTTTCTTT.

The gene calls are TRBV5-1 and TRBJ2-1; TRBD1 aligns across 10 bases. With 2 bases clipped from V and 5 bases from J, the junction kept 1 base outside the gene matches. Germline CDR1 and CDR2: SGHRS and YFSETQ. The CDR3 runs 14 residues. CDR3 residues: CASSLGTGDNEQFF. The CDR3 DNA is TGCGCCAGCAGCTTAGGGACAGGGGACAATGAGCAGTTCTTC.

This clonotype was found many times. The J gene is TRBJ1-1, the V gene TRBV27; 9 bases fit TRBD1. Germline CDR1 MNHEY, CDR2 SMNVEV (reference sequence). V shed 0 bases, J shed 0 bases, and the junction held 5 bases outside the gene matches. The CDR3 is made up of 17 amino acids. For the CDR3, the DNA is TGTGCCAGCAGTTTATCGGGACAGGGATACATGAACACTGAAGCTTTCTTT. It encodes CASSLSGQGYMNTEAFF.

This clonotype was observed at least ten times. The rearrangement joins TRBV6-5 to TRBJ2-2, with 8 nucleotides matching TRBD1. V lost 5 bases and J lost 4; bases outside the gene matches: 9. From germline, CDR1 is MNHEY and CDR2 SVGAGI. CDR3 length: 16 amino acids. The CDR3 loop reads CASSNPQGVGTGELFF. In nucleotides, the CDR3 is TGTGCCAGCAGTAACCCACAGGGGGTGGGCACCGGGGAGCTGTTTTTT.

The chain recombines TRBV7-2 with TRBJ2-1; TRBD2 matches at 15 bases. CDR3 length equals 16 residues. The V segment lost 3 bases and the J segment 8 bases; nucleotides outside the gene matches: 5. From germline, CDR1 is SGHTA and CDR2 FQGNSA. In DNA, the CDR3 is TGTGCCAGCAGCTTGGGACTAGCGGGGGGCGGGTATGAGCAGTTCTTC. This gives the protein CASSLGLAGGGYEQFF.

This clonotype was counted a few times. The V call is TRBV7-9, the J call TRBJ2-4; D call uncertain. Trimming removed 2 bases from V and 0 bases from J, with 5 bases in between. CDR3 length equals 14 residues. Germline CDR1 SEHNR, CDR2 FQNEAQ (reference sequence). The CDR3 loop reads CASSLSPAKNIQYF. As DNA, the CDR3 is TGTGCCAGCAGCTTATCCCCAGCCAAAAACATTCAGTACTTC.

This clonotype showed up just a few times. The rearrangement joins TRBV6-5 to TRBJ1-2, with D perhaps matching TRBD1 (5 bases). Trimming took 0 bases from V and 4 from J, leaving 9 bases between them. This CDR3 spans 14 amino acids. Germline lookup yields CDR1 MNHEY and CDR2 SVGAGI. The CDR3 bases are TGTGCCAGCAGTTACTCGGCGGGGCTCTATGGCTACACCTTC. Translating it yields CASSYSAGLYGYTF.

This clonotype was counted only a few times. The J gene is TRBJ1-2, the V gene TRBV18; no clear D. Germline V gene data show CDR1 as KGHSH and CDR2 as LQKENI. Deletions cut 2 bases from V and 2 bases from J, with 9 bases between. The CDR3 is made up of 14 amino acids. The CDR3 bases are TGTGCCAGCTCACCAAGCCAGGTCAACTATGGCTACACCTTC. Its translation is CASSPSQVNYGYTF. Looking up the rest from reference TRBV18 and TRBJ1-2 gives the full variable domain: NAGVMQNPRHLVRRRGQEARLRCSPMKGHSHVYWYRQLPEEGLKFMVYLQKENIIDESGMPKERFSAEFPKEGPSILRIQQVVRGDSAAYFCASSPSQVNYGYTFGSGTRLTVV.

This chain joins TRBV5-1 and TRBJ2-5, with a weak D call TRBD1 (5 bases). Trimming removed 4 bases at V and 1 base at J, with 14 bases between. CDR1 and CDR2 from the germline V gene are SGHRS and YFSETQ. The CDR3 extends over 15 amino acids. The CDR3 DNA reads as TGCGCCAGCAGCCAAGGGGTAGCCATCCAAGAGACCCAGTACTTC. Translated: CASSQGVAIQETQYF.

This clonotype was picked up a small number of times. This sequence joins TRBV7-9 and TRBJ2-3, with D possibly matching TRBD2 (5 bases). Looked up from germline, CDR1 is SEHNR and CDR2 is FQNEAQ (reference sequence). This CDR3 contains 16 residues. Trimming stripped 2 bases from V and 3 bases from J, with 15 bases between. The CDR3 nucleotides read TGTGCCAGCAGCTTAAATCACGGAGGAATAACAGATACGCAGTATTTT. This translates into CASSLNHGGITDTQYF.

This clonotype came up a few times. This chain connects TRBV5-1 to TRBJ1-2; TRBD1 might be the D (6 bases). The V and J ends lost 0 bases and 3 bases respectively, with 9 bases between them. The germline CDR1 and CDR2 sequences are SGHRS and YFSETQ. This CDR3 spans 14 amino acids. The CDR3 loop is CASSLGTAYYGYTF. In nucleotides, the CDR3 is TGCGCCAGCAGCTTGGGGACAGCTTACTATGGCTACACCTTC.